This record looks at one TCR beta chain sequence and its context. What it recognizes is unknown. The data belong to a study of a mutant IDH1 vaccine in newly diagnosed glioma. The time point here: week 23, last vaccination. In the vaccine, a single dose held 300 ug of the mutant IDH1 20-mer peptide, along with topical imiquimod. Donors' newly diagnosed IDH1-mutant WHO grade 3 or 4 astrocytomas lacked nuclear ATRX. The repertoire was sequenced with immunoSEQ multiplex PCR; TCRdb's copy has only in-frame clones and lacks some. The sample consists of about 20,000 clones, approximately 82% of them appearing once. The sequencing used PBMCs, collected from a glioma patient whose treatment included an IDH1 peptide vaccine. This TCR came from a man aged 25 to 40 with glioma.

CDR3 in amino acids: CASSGTSEAEQYF. CDR3 DNA sequence: TGTGCCAGCAGTGGGACTAGCGAGGCCGAGCAGTACTTC. The gene calls are TRBV27 and TRBJ2-7; 10 positions agree with TRBD2. Per germline, CDR1 MNHEY and CDR2 SMNVEV (reference sequence). The ends lost 5 bases at V and 6 bases at J; junction bases unmatched: 4. The CDR3 is made up of 13 amino acids.